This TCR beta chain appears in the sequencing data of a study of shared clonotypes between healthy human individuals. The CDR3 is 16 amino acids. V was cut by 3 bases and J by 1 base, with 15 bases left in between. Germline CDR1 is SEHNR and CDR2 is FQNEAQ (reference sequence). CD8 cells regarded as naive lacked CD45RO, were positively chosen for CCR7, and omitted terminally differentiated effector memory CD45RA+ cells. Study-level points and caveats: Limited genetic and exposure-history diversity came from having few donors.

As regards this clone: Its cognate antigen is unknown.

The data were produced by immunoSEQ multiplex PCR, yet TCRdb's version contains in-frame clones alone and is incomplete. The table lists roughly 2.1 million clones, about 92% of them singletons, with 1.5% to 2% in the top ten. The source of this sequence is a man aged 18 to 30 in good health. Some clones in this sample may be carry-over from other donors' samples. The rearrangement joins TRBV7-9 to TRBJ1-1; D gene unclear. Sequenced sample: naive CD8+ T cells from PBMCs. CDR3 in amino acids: CASSLPMGITNTEAFF. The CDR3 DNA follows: TGTGCCAGCAGCTTGCCTATGGGCATCACGAACACTGAAGCTTTCTTT.